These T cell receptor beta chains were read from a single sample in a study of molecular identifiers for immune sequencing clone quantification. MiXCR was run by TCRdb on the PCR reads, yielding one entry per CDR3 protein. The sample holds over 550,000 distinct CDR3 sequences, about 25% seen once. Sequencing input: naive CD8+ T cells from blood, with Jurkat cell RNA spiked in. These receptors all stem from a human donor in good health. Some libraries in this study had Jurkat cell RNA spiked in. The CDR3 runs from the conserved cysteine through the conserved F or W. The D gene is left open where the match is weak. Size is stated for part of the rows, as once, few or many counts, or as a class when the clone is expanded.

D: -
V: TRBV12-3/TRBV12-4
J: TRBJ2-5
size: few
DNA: TGTGCCAGCAGTCACTCTTTGACAGGGAGGGAGGAGACCCAGTACTTC
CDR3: CASSHSLTGREETQYF

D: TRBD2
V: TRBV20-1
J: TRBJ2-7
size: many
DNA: TGCAGTGCCCAGCGGGAGGCCGTCTCCTACGAGCAGTACTTC
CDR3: CSAQREAVSYEQYF

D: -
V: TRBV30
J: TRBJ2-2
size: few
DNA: TGTGCCTGGAGTGTCTCGTACACCGGGGAGCTGTTTTTT
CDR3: CAWSVSYTGELFF

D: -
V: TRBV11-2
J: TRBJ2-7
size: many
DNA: TGTGCCAGCAGCTCGCCATCAAGGCTTGAGCAGTACTTC
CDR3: CASSSPSRLEQYF

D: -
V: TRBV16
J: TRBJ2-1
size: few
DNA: TGTGCCAGCAGCCCCTACTTCGACAGGTACAATGAGCAGTTCTTC
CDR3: CASSPYFDRYNEQFF

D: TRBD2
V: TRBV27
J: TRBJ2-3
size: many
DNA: TGTGCCAGCAGCCGGACATGGACTAGCGGACTCACAGATACGCAGTATTTT
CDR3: CASSRTWTSGLTDTQYF

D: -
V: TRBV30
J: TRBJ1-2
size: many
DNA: TGTGCCTGGAGTGTACTGGGGGGTGTCGCCCGCTATGGCTACACCTTC
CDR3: CAWSVLGGVARYGYTF

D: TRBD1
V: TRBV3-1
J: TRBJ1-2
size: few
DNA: TGTGCCAGCAGTGATGGACAGGGGCTATTTTATGGCTACACCTTC
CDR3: CASSDGQGLFYGYTF

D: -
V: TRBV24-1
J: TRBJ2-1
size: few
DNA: TGTGCCACCAGTGATTTGGGGGACGGCGACAATGAGCAGTTCTTC
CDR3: CATSDLGDGDNEQFF

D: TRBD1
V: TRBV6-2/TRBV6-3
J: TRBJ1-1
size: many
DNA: TGTGCCAGCAGTTACCTCCCAGGAGACGAACAGGGGATCGACACTGAAGCTTTCTTT
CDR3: CASSYLPGDEQGIDTEAFF

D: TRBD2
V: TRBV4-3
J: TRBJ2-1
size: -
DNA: TGCGCCAGCAGCCACACTAGCGGGGCGGCCTACAATGAGCTGTTCTTC
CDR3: CASSHTSGAAYNELFF

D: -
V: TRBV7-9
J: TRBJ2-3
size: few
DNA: TGTGCCAGCAGCTTAGGGGTTAGCGACGGCACAGATACGCAGTATTTT
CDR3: CASSLGVSDGTDTQYF

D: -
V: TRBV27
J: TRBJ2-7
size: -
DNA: TGTGCCAGCAGGGGCGGGGTTTTCTACGAGCAGTACTTC
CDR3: CASRGGVFYEQYF

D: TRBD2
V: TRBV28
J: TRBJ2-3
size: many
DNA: TGTGCCAGCAGTTTAGAACTAGCGGGAACAGATACGCAGTATTTT
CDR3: CASSLELAGTDTQYF

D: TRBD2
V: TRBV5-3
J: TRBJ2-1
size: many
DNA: TGTGCCAGCAGCCTAGCGGACCCCTACAATGAGCAGTTCTTC
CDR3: CASSLADPYNEQFF

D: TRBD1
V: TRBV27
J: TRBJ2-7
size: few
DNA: TGTGCCAGCAGTCTAGTCTCGCCAGGGGGCATCCACGAGCAGTACTTC
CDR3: CASSLVSPGGIHEQYF

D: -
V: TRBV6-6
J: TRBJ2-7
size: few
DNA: TGTGCCAGCAGTTACAGGAGCGAGACGGCCGAGCAGTACTTC
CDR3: CASSYRSETAEQYF

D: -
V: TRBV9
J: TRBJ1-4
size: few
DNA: TGTGCCAGCAGCCTTAGGGGCGAAGGGGGAAAACTGTTTTTT
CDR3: CASSLRGEGGKLFF

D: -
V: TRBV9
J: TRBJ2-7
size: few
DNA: TGTGCCAGCAGCGTAGACCGGAGCTCCTACGAGCAGTACTTC
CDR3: CASSVDRSSYEQYF

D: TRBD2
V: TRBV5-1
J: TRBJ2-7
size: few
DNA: TGCGCCAGCAGCCAGGGACTAGCGGAGGTGTTTTTGTACGAGCAGTACTTC
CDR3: CASSQGLAEVFLYEQYF

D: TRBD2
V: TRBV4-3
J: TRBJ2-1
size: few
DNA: TGCGCCAGCAGCCAAGATCCGGCGGGAGAATTCTACAATGAGCAGTTCTTC
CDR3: CASSQDPAGEFYNEQFF

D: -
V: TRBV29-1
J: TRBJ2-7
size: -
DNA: TGCAGCGTTGTCACACAGGAACTCTACGAGCAGTACTTC
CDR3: CSVVTQELYEQYF

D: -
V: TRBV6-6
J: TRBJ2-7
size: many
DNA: TGTGCCAGCAGTTATAATGAACCCGAGCAGTACTTC
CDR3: CASSYNEPEQYF

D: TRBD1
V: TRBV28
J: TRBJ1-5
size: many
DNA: TGTGCCAGCAGCCTGACAGGGATGGGCAATCAGCCCCAGCATTTT
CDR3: CASSLTGMGNQPQHF

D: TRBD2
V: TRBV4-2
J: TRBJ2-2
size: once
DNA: TGTGCCAGCAGCCAAGAGCGGACTAGTTTGGACTCCGGGGAGCTGTTTTTT
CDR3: CASSQERTSLDSGELFF

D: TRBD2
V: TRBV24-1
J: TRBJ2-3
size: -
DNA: TGTGCCACCAGTGAGAGACCCCAAATAGCGGGGGGCTACACAGATACGCAGTATTTT
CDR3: CATSERPQIAGGYTDTQYF

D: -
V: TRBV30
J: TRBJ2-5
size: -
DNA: TGTGCCTGGAGTGTAGTGGCGGGGACGCGATCTTGGTACCAAGAGACCCAGTACTTC
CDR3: CAWSVVAGTRSWYQETQYF

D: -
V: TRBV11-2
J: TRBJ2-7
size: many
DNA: TGTGCCAGCAGCCCCCATACAAGCTCCTACGAGCAGTACTTC
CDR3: CASSPHTSSYEQYF

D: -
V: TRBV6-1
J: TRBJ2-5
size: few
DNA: TGTGCCAGCAGTGAAGTGGCGGAGGAAGAGACCCAGTACTTC
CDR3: CASSEVAEEETQYF

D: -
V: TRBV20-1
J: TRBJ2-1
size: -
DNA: TGCAGTGCTAGAGTGGTTGCCAGCGTTTACAATGAGCAGTTCTTC
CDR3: CSARVVASVYNEQFF

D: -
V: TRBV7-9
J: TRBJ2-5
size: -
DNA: TGTGCCAGCAGCTTACCCCGGGAGGCGACAGGGATGTCGTTAGAGACCCAGTACTTC
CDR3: CASSLPREATGMSLETQYF

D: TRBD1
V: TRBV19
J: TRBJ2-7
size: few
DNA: TGTGCCAGTCAAGTCGGGACAGGGGGACTGGTCGAGCAGTACTTC
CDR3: CASQVGTGGLVEQYF

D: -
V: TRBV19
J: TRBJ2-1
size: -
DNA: TGTGCCAGCCGCGGGGACGTTTTTGGCAATGGGCAGTTCTTC
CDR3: CASRGDVFGNGQFF

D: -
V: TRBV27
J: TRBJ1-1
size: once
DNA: TGTGCCAGCAGAAAGGCCGTCCAGGACACGGACACTGAAGCTTTCTTT
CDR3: CASRKAVQDTDTEAFF

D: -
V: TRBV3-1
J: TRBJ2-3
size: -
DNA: TGTGCCAGCAGCCAGGGCCTAGCAGGTACGCAGTATTTT
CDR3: CASSQGLAGTQYF

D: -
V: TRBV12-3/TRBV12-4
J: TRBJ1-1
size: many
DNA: TGTGCCAGCAGTTTAGAGAGACCGCAGAACACTGAAGCTTTCTTT
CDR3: CASSLERPQNTEAFF

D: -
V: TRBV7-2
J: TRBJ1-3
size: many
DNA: TGTGCCAGCAGCTTAGATGGGGTCTCTGGAAACACCATATATTTT
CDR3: CASSLDGVSGNTIYF

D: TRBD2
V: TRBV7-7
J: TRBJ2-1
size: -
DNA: TGTGCCAGCAGCCAGGGGACTAGCAATGAGCAGTTCTTC
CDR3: CASSQGTSNEQFF

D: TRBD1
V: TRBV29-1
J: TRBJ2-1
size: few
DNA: TGCAGCGTTGTCGTCAGGGGGCGCGGCAATGAGCAGTTCTTC
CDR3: CSVVVRGRGNEQFF

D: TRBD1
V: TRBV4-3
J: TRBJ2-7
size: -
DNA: TGCGCCAGCAGCCAAGATGCAGTGGGGACAGGGAAAGGCGAGCAGTACTTC
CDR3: CASSQDAVGTGKGEQYF

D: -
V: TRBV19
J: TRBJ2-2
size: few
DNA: TGTGCCAGTCAGGGGGGTTCGGGCACCGGGGAGCTGTTTTTT
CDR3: CASQGGSGTGELFF

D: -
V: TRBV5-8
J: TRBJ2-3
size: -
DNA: TGTGCCAGCAGCCCCGAGCCCAGTTATAGCACAGATACGCAGTATTTT
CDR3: CASSPEPSYSTDTQYF

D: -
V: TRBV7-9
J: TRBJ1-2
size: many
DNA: TGTGCCAGCAGCTCCATGGAGGCAGGAAAGAACTATGGCTACACCTTC
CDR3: CASSSMEAGKNYGYTF

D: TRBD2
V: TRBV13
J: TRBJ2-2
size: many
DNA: TGTGCCAGCAGCCGCTCCGCCTTTTCAAGCGGGGAGTACACCGGGGAGCTGTTTTTT
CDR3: CASSRSAFSSGEYTGELFF

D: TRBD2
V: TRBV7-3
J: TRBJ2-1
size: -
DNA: TGTGCCAGCAGTTCAAGCGGGAGGGCCGACGATGAGCAGTTCTTC
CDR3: CASSSSGRADDEQFF